The clone carrying this T cell receptor beta chain was seen only a few times. The entry originates in a study of CD8+ T cells in alopecia areata. V shed 1 base and J 0 bases; nucleotides not matched to a gene: 6. The CDR3 has 16 residues. Germline V lookup: CDR1 MGHDK, CDR2 SYGVNS. Sequencing templates came from extracted RNA that was reverse transcribed into cDNA. Clones were sequenced by immunoSEQ multiplex PCR, and TCRdb holds only the in-frame ones, with some missing. Of 75,000 to 100,000 clones in the sample, 41% were seen once. This chain joins TRBV25-1 and TRBJ2-7, with TRBD1 matching 7 bases. The clonotype originates from a human donor with alopecia areata. Sample: CD4+ T cells sorted from blood. The CDR3 nucleotides are TGTGCCAGCAGTGAATCATTGAGGGGGCCCTCCTACGAGCAGTACTTC. Amino acids: CASSESLRGPSYEQYF.